This T cell receptor beta chain was recovered during a study of blood T cell repertoires in COVID-19. Background on the study: Sites in the United States, Italy and Spain provided acute and convalescent COVID-19 samples.

V was shortened by 0 bases and J by 1 base, with 8 bases between the two germline ends. Germline CDR1 SGHKS, CDR2 YYEKEE (reference sequence). This CDR3 is built from 14 residues. The assay was immunoSEQ multiplex PCR, and TCRdb's table has in-frame clones only and misses some. This table holds 150,000 to 200,000 clones, approximately 86% found once. The sequencing input was peripheral blood. The sequence was obtained from an older man with active or convalescent COVID-19. The chain uses TRBV5-5 and TRBJ2-7; D not resolved. CDR3 sequence: CASSLGQRSYEQYF. CDR3 DNA sequence: TGTGCCAGCAGCTTGGGCCAGCGATCCTACGAGCAGTACTTC.